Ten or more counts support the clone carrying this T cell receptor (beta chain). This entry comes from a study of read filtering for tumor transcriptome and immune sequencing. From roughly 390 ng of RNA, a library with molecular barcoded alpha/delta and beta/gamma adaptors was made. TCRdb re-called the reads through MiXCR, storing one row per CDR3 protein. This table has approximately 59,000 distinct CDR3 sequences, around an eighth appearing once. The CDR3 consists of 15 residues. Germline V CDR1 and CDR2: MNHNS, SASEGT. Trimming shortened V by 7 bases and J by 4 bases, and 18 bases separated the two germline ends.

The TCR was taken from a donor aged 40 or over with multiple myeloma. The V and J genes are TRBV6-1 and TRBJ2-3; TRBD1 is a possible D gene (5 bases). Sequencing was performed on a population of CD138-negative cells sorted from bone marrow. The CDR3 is CASKEVIWGPDTQYF. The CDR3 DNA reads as TGTGCCAGCAAAGAGGTGATATGGGGCCCAGATACGCAGTATTTT.